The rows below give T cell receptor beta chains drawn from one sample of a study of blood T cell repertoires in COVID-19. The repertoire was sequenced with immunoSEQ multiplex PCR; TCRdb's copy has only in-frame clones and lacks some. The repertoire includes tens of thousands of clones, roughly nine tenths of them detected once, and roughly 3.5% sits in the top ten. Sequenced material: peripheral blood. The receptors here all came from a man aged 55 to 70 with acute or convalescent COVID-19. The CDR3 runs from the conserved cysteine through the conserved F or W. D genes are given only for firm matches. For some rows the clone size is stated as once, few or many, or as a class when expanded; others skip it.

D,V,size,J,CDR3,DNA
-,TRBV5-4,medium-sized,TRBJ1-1,CASSLYRGSDTEAFF,TGTGCCAGCAGCTTGTACCGAGGGTCGGATACTGAAGCTTTCTTT
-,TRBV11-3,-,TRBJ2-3,CASSSDSYLADTQYF,TGTGCCAGCAGCTCTGATAGCTATCTGGCAGATACGCAGTATTTT
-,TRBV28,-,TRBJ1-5,CASSLGAAANQPQHF,TGTGCCAGCAGTTTAGGGGCGGCAGCCAATCAGCCCCAGCATTTT
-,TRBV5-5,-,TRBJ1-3,CASSHLPTGTAGNTIYF,TGTGCCAGCAGCCATCTCCCTACAGGGACCGCCGGGAACACCATATATTTT
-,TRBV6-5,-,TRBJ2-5,CASRKRGIETQYF,TGTGCCAGCCGTAAAAGGGGGATTGAGACCCAGTACTTC
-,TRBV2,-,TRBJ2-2,CASTAVPDTGELFF,TGTGCCAGCACAGCGGTACCGGACACCGGGGAGCTGTTTTTT
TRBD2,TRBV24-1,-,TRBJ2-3,CATSDWTSGRDTQYF,TGTGCCACCAGTGACTGGACTAGCGGGAGAGATACGCAGTATTTT
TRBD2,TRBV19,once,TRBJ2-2,CASSIVSGGLAGHGELFF,TGTGCCAGTAGTATAGTCTCAGGGGGACTAGCGGGACACGGGGAGCTGTTTTTT
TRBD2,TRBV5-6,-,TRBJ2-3,CASSFGLAGGNTQYF,TGTGCCAGCAGCTTTGGACTAGCGGGAGGGAATACGCAGTATTTT
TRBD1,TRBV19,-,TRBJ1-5,CASSIHRDRGLQPQHF,TGTGCCAGTAGTATTCATCGGGACAGGGGGTTGCAGCCCCAGCATTTT
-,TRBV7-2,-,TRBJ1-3,CASSQGQLSGNTIYF,TGTGCCAGCAGCCAAGGACAGCTCTCTGGAAACACCATATATTTT
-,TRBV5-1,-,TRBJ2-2,CASRVRGSRTGELFF,TGCGCCAGCAGAGTCCGGGGGAGTCGCACCGGGGAGCTGTTTTTT
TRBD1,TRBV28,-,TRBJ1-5,CASSSGGSAQPQHF,TGTGCCAGCAGTTCAGGGGGGTCGGCTCAGCCCCAGCATTTT
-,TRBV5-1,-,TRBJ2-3,CASSNLQEADTQYF,TGCGCCAGCAGCAATTTACAGGAAGCGGATACGCAGTATTTT
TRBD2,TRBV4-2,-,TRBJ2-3,CASSQDLLAGGITDTQYF,TGTGCCAGCAGCCAAGATTTATTAGCGGGAGGGATAACAGATACGCAGTATTTT
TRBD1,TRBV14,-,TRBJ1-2,CASSQSGQGANYGYTF,TGTGCCAGCAGCCAAAGTGGACAGGGGGCTAACTATGGCTACACCTTC
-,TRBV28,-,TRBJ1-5,CASSLYGQGGQPQHF,TGTGCCAGCAGTTTATACGGTCAAGGGGGACAGCCCCAGCATTTT
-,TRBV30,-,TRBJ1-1,CAWAFGSLQGTEAFF,TGTGCCTGGGCCTTTGGATCCTTACAGGGAACTGAAGCTTTCTTT
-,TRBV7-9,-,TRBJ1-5,CASSQGVHENQPQHF,TGTGCCAGCAGCCAAGGGGTACACGAAAATCAGCCCCAGCATTTT
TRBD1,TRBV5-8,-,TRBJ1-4,CASSGGTGVLVHEKLFF,TGTGCCAGCAGCGGCGGGACAGGGGTTCTTGTTCATGAAAAACTGTTTTTT
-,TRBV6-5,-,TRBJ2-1,CASSYSRTNNEQFF,TGTGCCAGCAGTTACTCCAGGACTAACAATGAGCAGTTCTTC
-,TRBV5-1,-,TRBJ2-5,CASKGPPKETQYF,TGCGCCAGCAAGGGGCCACCAAAAGAGACCCAGTACTTC
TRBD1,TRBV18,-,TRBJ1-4,CASSPGQGNEKLFF,TGTGCCAGCTCGCCAGGACAGGGCAATGAAAAACTGTTTTTT
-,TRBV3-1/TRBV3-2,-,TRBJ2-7,CASSQVPGYEQYF,TGTGCCAGCAGCCAAGTACCCGGCTACGAGCAGTACTTC
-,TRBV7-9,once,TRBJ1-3,CASSLDGGLRNTIYF,TGTGCCAGCAGCTTAGATGGGGGCCTCCGAAACACCATATATTTT
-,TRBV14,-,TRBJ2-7,CASSQGPYEQYF,TGTGCCAGCAGCCAAGGGCCCTACGAGCAGTACTTC
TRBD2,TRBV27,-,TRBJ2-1,CASRVGTSGIGTYNEQFF,TGTGCCAGCAGGGTCGGGACTAGCGGGATCGGCACCTACAATGAGCAGTTCTTC
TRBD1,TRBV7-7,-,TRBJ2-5,CASSFLKTGTGGFQETQYF,TGTGCTAGCAGCTTCCTCAAAACCGGGACAGGGGGTTTCCAAGAGACCCAGTACTTC
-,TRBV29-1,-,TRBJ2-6,CSVASFSGANVLTF,TGCAGCGTTGCTTCCTTCTCTGGGGCCAACGTCCTGACTTTC
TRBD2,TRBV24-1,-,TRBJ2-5,CATRAGLAGEETQYF,TGTGCCACCAGGGCAGGACTAGCGGGAGAAGAGACCCAGTACTTC
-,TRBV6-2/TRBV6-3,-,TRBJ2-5,CASSPSGDGGTQYF,TGTGCCAGCAGCCCCTCGGGGGACGGAGGGACCCAGTACTTC
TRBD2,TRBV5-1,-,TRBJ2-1,CASRTTPAGGLNEQFF,TGCGCCAGCAGGACAACACCAGCGGGAGGGTTGAATGAGCAGTTCTTC
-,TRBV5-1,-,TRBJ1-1,CASSLQGTNTEAFF,TGCGCCAGCAGCTTGCAGGGGACGAACACTGAAGCTTTCTTT
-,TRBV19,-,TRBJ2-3,CASSIIGGGLTDTQYF,TGTGCCAGTAGTATAATCGGGGGAGGCCTCACAGATACGCAGTATTTT
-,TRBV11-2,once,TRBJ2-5,CASSSPSPQGTQYF,TGTGCCAGCAGCTCCCCTTCCCCCCAGGGGACCCAGTACTTC
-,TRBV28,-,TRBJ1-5,CASSLSGQPQHF,TGTGCCAGCAGTTTATCAGGTCAGCCCCAGCATTTT
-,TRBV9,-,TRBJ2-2,CASSVAAGTNTGELFF,TGTGCCAGCAGCGTAGCTGCGGGAACGAACACCGGGGAGCTGTTTTTT
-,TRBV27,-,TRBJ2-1,CASSPLSDNEQFF,TGTGCCAGCAGCCCTCTTAGCGACAATGAGCAGTTCTTC
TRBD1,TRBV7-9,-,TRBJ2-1,CASSTPLTGRLRNEQFF,TGTGCCAGCAGCACCCCTCTGACAGGGAGATTGAGGAATGAGCAGTTCTTC
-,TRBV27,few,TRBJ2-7,CASSLSGQTEQYF,TGTGCCAGCAGTTTATCGGGGCAGACCGAGCAGTACTTC
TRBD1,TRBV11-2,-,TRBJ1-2,CASSLDPGGNYGYTF,TGTGCCAGCAGCTTAGATCCAGGGGGTAACTATGGCTACACCTTC
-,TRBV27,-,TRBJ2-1,CASSLKGVALATNEQFF,TGTGCCAGCAGTTTAAAAGGGGTGGCACTAGCAACCAATGAGCAGTTCTTC
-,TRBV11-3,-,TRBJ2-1,CASSLDPPYNEQFF,TGTGCCAGCAGCTTAGATCCCCCTTACAATGAGCAGTTCTTC
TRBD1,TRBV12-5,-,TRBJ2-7,CASGLVLGTGSYEQYF,TGTGCTAGTGGTTTGGTACTCGGGACAGGTTCCTACGAGCAGTACTTC
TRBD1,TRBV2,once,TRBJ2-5,CASSEALQGARETQYF,TGTGCCAGCAGTGAAGCGCTTCAGGGGGCTAGGGAGACCCAGTACTTC
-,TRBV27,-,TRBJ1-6,CASSSPDRVNSPLHF,TGTGCCAGCAGTTCCCCCGACAGAGTCAATTCACCCCTCCACTTT
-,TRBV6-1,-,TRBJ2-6,CASSERASGGNGANVLTF,TGTGCCAGCAGTGAAAGGGCTTCAGGGGGGAATGGGGCCAACGTCCTGACTTTC
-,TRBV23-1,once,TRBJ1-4,CASSQRRTGRVVSEKLFF,TGCGCCAGCAGTCAAAGGCGAACAGGGAGGGTGGTTAGTGAAAAACTGTTTTTT
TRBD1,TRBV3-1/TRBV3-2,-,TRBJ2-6,CASREGARGANVLTF,TGTGCCAGCAGAGAGGGGGCGCGTGGGGCCAACGTCCTGACTTTC
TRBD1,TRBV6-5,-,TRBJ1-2,CASSYGQGRGYGYTF,TGTGCCAGCAGTTACGGACAGGGGAGGGGCTATGGCTACACCTTC
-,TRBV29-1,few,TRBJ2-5,CSVRRQDQETQYF,TGCAGCGTTAGGCGACAAGACCAAGAGACCCAGTACTTC
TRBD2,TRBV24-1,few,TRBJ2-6,CATSDSTGTSGSIPGANVLTF,TGTGCCACCAGTGACTCCACCGGGACTAGCGGGAGTATACCCGGGGCCAACGTCCTGACTTTC
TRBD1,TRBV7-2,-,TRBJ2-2,CASSLQGAGNTGELFF,TGTGCCAGCAGCTTACAGGGGGCGGGCAACACCGGGGAGCTGTTTTTT
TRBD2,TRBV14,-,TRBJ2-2,CASSPWTSGSSGELFF,TGTGCCAGCAGCCCTTGGACTAGCGGGAGCTCCGGGGAGCTGTTTTTT
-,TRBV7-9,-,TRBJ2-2,CASSLIGGDTGELFF,TGTGCCAGCAGCTTAATCGGAGGGGACACCGGGGAGCTGTTTTTT
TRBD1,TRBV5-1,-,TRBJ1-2,CASSPGTGPWGNYGYTF,TGCGCCAGCAGCCCAGGGACAGGTCCCTGGGGGAACTATGGCTACACCTTC
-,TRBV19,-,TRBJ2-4,CASSWDIQNIQYF,TGTGCCAGTAGTTGGGACATCCAAAACATTCAGTACTTC
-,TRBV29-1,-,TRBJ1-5,CSVEEGAGQPQHF,TGCAGCGTTGAAGAAGGGGCTGGGCAGCCCCAGCATTTT